This TCR beta chain was identified in a study of T cells after yellow fever vaccination. Germline values: CDR1 SGHVS, CDR2 FQNEAQ. CDR3 size: 15 residues. V gave up 5 bases and J gave up 3 bases, with 17 bases separating them. TCRdb re-derived calls from the 5' RACE reads in MiXCR, one entry per CDR3 protein. Found here are under 700,000 distinct CDR3 sequences, around 17% of them singletons; the top ten hold 15% to 20%. The rearrangement joins TRBV7-8 to TRBJ2-7, with D unclear. This clonotype was sampled from a man aged 18 to 29 who received the YFV17D yellow fever vaccine. This material consisted of PBMCs, taken 5 to 6 days after the first yellow fever vaccination. Written as DNA, the CDR3 is TGTGCCAGCAGCCTCGTCCCCGGTCCTTACTACGAGCAGTACTTC. Translation: CASSLVPGPYYEQYF.